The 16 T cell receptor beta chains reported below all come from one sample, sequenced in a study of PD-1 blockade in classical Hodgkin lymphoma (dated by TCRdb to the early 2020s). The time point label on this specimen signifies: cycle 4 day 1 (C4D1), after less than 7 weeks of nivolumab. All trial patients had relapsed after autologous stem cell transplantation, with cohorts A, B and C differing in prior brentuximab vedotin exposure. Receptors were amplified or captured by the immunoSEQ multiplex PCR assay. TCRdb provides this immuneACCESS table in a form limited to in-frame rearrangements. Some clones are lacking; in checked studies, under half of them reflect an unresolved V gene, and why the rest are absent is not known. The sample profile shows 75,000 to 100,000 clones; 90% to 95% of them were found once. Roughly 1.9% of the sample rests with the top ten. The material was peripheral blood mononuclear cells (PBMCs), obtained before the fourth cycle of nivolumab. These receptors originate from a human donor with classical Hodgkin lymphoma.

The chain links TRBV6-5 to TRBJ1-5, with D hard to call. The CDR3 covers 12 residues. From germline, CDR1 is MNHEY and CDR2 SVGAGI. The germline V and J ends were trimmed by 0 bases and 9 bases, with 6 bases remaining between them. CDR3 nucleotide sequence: TGTGCCAGCAGTTACTCTGAGGGGCCCCAGCATTTT. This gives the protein CASSYSEGPQHF.

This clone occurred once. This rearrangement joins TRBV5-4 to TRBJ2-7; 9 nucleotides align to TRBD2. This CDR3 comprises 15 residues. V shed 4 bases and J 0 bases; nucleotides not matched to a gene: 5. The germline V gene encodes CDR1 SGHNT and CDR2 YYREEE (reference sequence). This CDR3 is CASSDGLALSYEQYF. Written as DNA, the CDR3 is TGTGCCAGCAGCGACGGACTAGCGCTCTCCTACGAGCAGTACTTC.

The CDR3 DNA follows: TGTGCCACCGGAGGGAACCATCAGCCCCAGCATTTT. Its protein is CATGGNHQPQHF. The chain joins TRBV28 to TRBJ1-5; D unclear. The CDR3 runs 12 residues. With 10 bases removed from V and 5 bases from J, the gap between germline ends came to 12 bases. The germline V gene encodes CDR1 MDHEN and CDR2 SYDVKM.

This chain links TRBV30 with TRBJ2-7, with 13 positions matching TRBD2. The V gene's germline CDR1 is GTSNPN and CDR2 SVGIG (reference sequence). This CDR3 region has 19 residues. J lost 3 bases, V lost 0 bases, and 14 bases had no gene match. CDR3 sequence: CAWSVIRGRTSGRYYEQYF. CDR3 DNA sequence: TGTGCCTGGAGTGTGATCAGGGGACGGACTAGCGGGAGATACTACGAGCAGTACTTC.

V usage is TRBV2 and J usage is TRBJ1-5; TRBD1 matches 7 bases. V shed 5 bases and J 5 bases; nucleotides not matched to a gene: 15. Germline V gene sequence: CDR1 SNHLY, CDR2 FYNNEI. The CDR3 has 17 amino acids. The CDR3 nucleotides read TGTGCCAGCAGTAGAAAACCCACAGGGGAGAGGGATCAGCCCCAGCATTTT. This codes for CASSRKPTGERDQPQHF.

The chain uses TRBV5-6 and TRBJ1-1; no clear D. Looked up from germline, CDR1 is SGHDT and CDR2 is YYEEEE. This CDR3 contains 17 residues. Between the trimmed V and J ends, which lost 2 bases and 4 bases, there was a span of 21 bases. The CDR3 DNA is TGTGCCAGCAGCTTTAGGACGTGGACCAGTAGTGGCACTGAAGCTTTCTTT. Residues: CASSFRTWTSSGTEAFF.

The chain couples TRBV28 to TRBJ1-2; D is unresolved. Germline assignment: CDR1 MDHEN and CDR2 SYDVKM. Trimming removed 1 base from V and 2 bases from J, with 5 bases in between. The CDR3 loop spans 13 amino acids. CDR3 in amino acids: CASSLFRNYGYTF. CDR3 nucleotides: TGTGCCAGCAGTTTATTTCGGAACTATGGCTACACCTTC.

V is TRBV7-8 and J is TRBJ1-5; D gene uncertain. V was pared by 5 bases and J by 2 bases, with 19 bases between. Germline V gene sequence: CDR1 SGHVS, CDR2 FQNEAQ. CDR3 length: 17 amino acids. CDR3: CASSGTRTGRGNQPQHF. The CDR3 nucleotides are TGTGCCAGCAGCGGTACTCGGACGGGAAGGGGCAATCAGCCCCAGCATTTT.

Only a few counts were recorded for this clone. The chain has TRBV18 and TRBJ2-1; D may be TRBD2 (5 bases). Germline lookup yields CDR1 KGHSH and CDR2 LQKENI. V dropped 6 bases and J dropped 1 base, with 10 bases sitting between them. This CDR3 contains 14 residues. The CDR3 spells CASSDRGSYNEQFF. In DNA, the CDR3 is TGTGCCAGCTCCGATCGGGGTTCCTACAATGAGCAGTTCTTC.

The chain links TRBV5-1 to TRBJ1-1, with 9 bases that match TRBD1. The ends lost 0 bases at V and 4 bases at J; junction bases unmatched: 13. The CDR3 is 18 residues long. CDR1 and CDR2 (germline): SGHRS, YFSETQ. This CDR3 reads CASSLGPGQGFGFTEAFF. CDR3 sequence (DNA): TGCGCCAGCAGCTTGGGACCGGGACAGGGTTTTGGTTTCACTGAAGCTTTCTTT. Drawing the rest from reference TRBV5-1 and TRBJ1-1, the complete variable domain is KAGVTQTPRYLIKTRGQQVTLSCSPISGHRSVSWYQQTPGQGLQFLFEYFSETQRNKGNFPGRFSGRQFSNSRSEMNVSTLELGDSALYLCASSLGPGQGFGFTEAFFGQGTRLTVV.

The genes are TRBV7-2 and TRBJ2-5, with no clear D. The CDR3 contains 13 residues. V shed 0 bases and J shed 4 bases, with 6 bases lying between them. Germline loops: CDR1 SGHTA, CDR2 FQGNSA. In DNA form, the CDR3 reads TGTGCCAGCAGCTTAGCTTCTCGAGAGACCCAGTACTTC. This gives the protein CASSLASRETQYF.

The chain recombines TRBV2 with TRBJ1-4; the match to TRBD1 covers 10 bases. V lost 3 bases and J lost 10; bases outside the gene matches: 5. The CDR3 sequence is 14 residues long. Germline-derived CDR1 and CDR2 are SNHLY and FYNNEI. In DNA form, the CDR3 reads TGTGCCAGCAGTGACTCCCGGACAGGGGGAAAACTGTTTTTT. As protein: CASSDSRTGGKLFF.

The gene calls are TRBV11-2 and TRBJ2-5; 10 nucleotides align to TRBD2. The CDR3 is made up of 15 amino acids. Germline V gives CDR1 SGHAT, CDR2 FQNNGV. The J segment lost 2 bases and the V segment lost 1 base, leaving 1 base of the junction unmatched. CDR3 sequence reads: CASSLVLAGQETQYF. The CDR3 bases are TGTGCCAGCAGCTTAGTACTAGCGGGACAAGAGACCCAGTACTTC.

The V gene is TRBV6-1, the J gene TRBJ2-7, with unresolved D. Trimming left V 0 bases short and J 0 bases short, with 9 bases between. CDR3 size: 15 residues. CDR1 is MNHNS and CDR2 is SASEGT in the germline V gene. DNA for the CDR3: TGTGCCAGCAGTGAAGCGGCGACACCCTCCTACGAGCAGTACTTC. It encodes CASSEAATPSYEQYF.

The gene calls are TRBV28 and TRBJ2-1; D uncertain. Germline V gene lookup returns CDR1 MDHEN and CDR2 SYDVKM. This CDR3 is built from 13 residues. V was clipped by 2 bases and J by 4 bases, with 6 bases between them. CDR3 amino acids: CASSLAVYNEQFF. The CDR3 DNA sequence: TGTGCCAGCAGTTTAGCGGTTTACAATGAGCAGTTCTTC.

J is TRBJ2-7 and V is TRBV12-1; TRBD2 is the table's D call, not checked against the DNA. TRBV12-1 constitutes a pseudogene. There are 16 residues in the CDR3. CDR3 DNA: TGTGCCAGCAGCTTTAAGGGACTAGCGGATTCCTACGAGCAGTACTTC. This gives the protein CASSFKGLADSYEQYF.